This TCR beta chain was captured by sequencing in a study of Tregs in tolerant kidney transplant recipients (dated by TCRdb to the late 2010s). Background for the entire study: TCRbeta sequencing was used in the study to identify donor-specific regulatory T cells before combined kidney and bone marrow transplantation, and the identified cells were then tracked after transplant. In a few healthy controls, several methods of expanding Tregs specific for an allogeneic donor were compared by TCRbeta repertoire sequencing.

For TCRbeta CDR3 sequencing, genomic DNA from the sorted cells was extracted using the QIAGEN DNeasy Blood and Tissue Kit. High-throughput TCRbeta CDR3 sequencing was carried out commercially through immunoSEQ, with PCR amplification with bias correction and internal controls included. The original pipeline was this. Unique productive TCRbeta sequences were defined by CDR3 nucleotide sequence when primers matched and otherwise by CDR3 amino acid sequence together with Vbeta and Jbeta genes. To correct for sorting error, sequences found in more than one sorted population at a frequency ratio of 2:1 or less were discarded, and the remaining shared sequences were assigned to the population with the higher frequency. Donor-reactive sequences were defined as at least 5-fold expanded in CFSE-low cells versus unstimulated cells, with frequency of at least 0.01% in CFSE-low cells. Jensen-Shannon divergence, calculated on the top 100 TCRbeta sequences ranked by frequency, was used to quantify repertoire divergence. For samples with multiple sequencing runs, sorting error was corrected in each run separately before the runs were combined. Entries here come from immuneACCESS through TCRdb and include only in-frame sequences with V and J called. Some clones fail to appear in such tables; in the studies checked, an unresolved V gene covers under half of the shortfall, and the cause of the remainder is unknown. V and J calls and clone size are those listed in that table; D and trimming were worked out from the DNA. The sample table records 90,000 to 150,000 clones; roughly 92% of these occur just once. The ten most abundant clones make up roughly 0.63% of the sample.

On this clone itself: Its binding antigen is unknown. No much larger clonotype is one base removed from it; base qualities were not supplied.

Overall results and qualifications from the work: The most biologically relevant and donor-specific TCRbeta repertoire appeared to be identified by expanding Tregs with activated donor B cells. Because the study included only a small number of patients, the results must be confirmed in larger populations and under other immunosuppression protocols. Biological reproducibility was not directly assessed, although technical replication error appeared to be minimal.

From a lookup of the germline V gene (reference sequence), CDR1 and CDR2 are LNHDA and SQIVND. The CDR3 numbers 16 residues from cysteine through phenylalanine. The sequence is cut down to CDR3 DNA, 48 bases in frame from base 1. Trimming removed 3 bases from V and 0 bases from J, leaving 13 bases between the germline ends. Unstimulated Tregs (CD4+CD25+CD127-), CD4+ non-Tregs (CD4+CD25-), CD4 and CD8 cells were FACS-sorted from thawed PBMCs. Blood from healthy controls was obtained either from healthy volunteers or as purchased buffy coats. Healthy control blood was processed to PBMCs with a Ficoll density gradient and then cryopreserved, whereas patient PBMCs were collected both before and after transplant.

The sequence joins TRBV19 to TRBJ2-3; a tentative D match to TRBD2 spans 5 bases. Material for sequencing was CD4+ T cells from blood. This TCR was recovered from a human donor in good health. Here is the DNA: TGTGCCAGTAGTATGTTGGCGGGCAGAAGCACAGATACGCAGTATTTT. This codes for CASSMLAGRSTDTQYF.